The next 3 T cell receptor beta chains were all read from a single sample in a study of vaccination and CD4 T cells after COVID-19. Sequencing of DNA taken from cultured CD4+ T cells relied on the Oncomine TCR Beta short-read assay. MiXCR, run by TCRdb on the PCR reads, gives a single entry per CDR3 protein. The table includes fewer than 20,000 distinct CDR3 sequences, 40% to 55% detected once. Their antigens are not known. Treatment noted: roughly 10-day PBMC culture with coronavirus spike peptide pools or control peptides (ViraFEST assay). The specimen was CD4+ T cells from blood, cultured in vitro, collected before SARS-CoV-2 vaccination. Source of these receptors: a human donor who had recovered from COVID-19.

V gene TRBV20-1 combines with J gene TRBJ1-1; no definite D call. The germline gives CDR1 DFQATT, CDR2 SNEGSKA (reference sequence). The CDR3 runs 15 residues. The ends were cut back, 3 bases at V and 0 bases at J, with 14 bases in the middle. The CDR3 DNA is TGCAGTGCTAGGGGGTTTCGCGGGGTGAACACTGAAGCTTTCTTT. This gives the protein CSARGFRGVNTEAFF.

The V call is TRBV18, the J call TRBJ2-6; D gene ambiguous. Trimming left V 0 bases short and J 2 bases short, with 11 bases between. Looked up from germline, CDR1 is KGHSH and CDR2 is LQKENI. The CDR3 extends over 17 amino acids. The CDR3 coding sequence is TGTGCCAGCTCACCACCACCATTAGGTGCTGGGGCCAACGTCCTGACTTTC. Translating gives CASSPPPLGAGANVLTF.

The rearrangement uses TRBV9 and TRBJ2-3, with 9 nucleotides matching TRBD2. The J segment lost 3 bases and the V segment lost 0 bases, leaving 5 bases of the junction unmatched. This CDR3 is built from 16 residues. From germline, CDR1 is SGDLS and CDR2 YYNGEE. The CDR3 DNA sequence: TGTGCCAGCAGCGTAGGTCCTAGCGGGGATACAGATACGCAGTATTTT. Translation gives CASSVGPSGDTDTQYF.